Each of the 14 T cell receptor beta chains below was sequenced from the same sample in a study of identical twins. TCRdb redid the calling of the 5' RACE reads with MiXCR, one entry per CDR3 protein. The data contain around 530,000 distinct CDR3 sequences, nearly 15% of them singletons. These sequences were also reported in another study, on yellow fever vaccine responses in identical twins.

Sequencing input: CD4+ T cells sorted from blood. The receptor source for this set is a woman in her late teens or twenties in good health.

The V and J genes are TRBV7-6 and TRBJ2-1; a possible D gene is TRBD1 (6 bases). The CDR3 runs 16 residues. Trimming removed 5 bases at V and 8 bases at J, with 22 bases between. Germline values: CDR1 SGHVS, CDR2 FNYEAQ. The CDR3 loop reads CASSPLWTDLRHEQFF. The CDR3 bases are TGTGCCAGCAGCCCGCTCTGGACAGACCTAAGGCATGAGCAGTTCTTC.

This sequence joins TRBV5-1 and TRBJ2-3; maybe TRBD2 (6 bases). Germline-derived CDR1 and CDR2 are SGHRS and YFSETQ. V was clipped by 2 bases and J by 4 bases, with 17 bases between them. CDR3 length equals 16 residues. CDR3 sequence: CASSFRTDGGSDTQYF. The CDR3 region has the DNA TGCGCCAGCAGCTTCCGTACAGATGGGGGGTCAGATACGCAGTATTTT. The full variable domain, its missing parts supplied by reference TRBV5-1 and TRBJ2-3, is KAGVTQTPRYLIKTRGQQVTLSCSPISGHRSVSWYQQTPGQGLQFLFEYFSETQRNKGNFPGRFSGRQFSNSRSEMNVSTLELGDSALYLCASSFRTDGGSDTQYFGPGTRLTVL.

There are a few counts of this clonotype. This rearrangement joins TRBV7-9 to TRBJ2-2; 7 nucleotides match TRBD2. V lost 1 base, J lost 4 bases, and 3 bases stayed unmatched. Germline V lookup: CDR1 SEHNR, CDR2 FQNEAQ (reference sequence). The CDR3 runs 15 residues. The CDR3 coding sequence is TGTGCCAGCAGCTTAGGGGGACTATCCACCGGGGAGCTGTTTTTT. Translation: CASSLGGLSTGELFF.

The chain has TRBV7-9 and TRBJ1-4; D ambiguous. Germline loops: CDR1 SEHNR, CDR2 FQNEAQ (reference sequence). This CDR3 contains 14 residues. V was cut by 5 bases and J by 0 bases, with 7 bases left in between. This CDR3 is CASSRYATNEKLFF. The CDR3 nucleotides read TGTGCCAGCAGCCGATATGCAACTAATGAAAAACTGTTTTTT.

This chain links TRBV29-1 with TRBJ1-2; no definite D call. V was cut by 7 bases and J by 1 base, with 13 bases left in between. The CDR3 is 13 amino acids. Germline V CDR1 and CDR2: SQVTM, ANQGSEA. Here the CDR3 DNA reads TGCAGCGCCCAAAACCTAGTTAACTATGGCTACACCTTC. Residues: CSAQNLVNYGYTF.

This clonotype was observed a few times. The chain combines TRBV7-9 with TRBJ2-1, with 13 bases that match TRBD2. Germline loops: CDR1 SEHNR, CDR2 FQNEAQ (reference sequence). After removal of 5 bases from V and 5 bases from J, the junction contained 9 bases not matched to a gene. The CDR3 consists of 17 residues. CDR3 in amino acids: CASSEPPGLAGNNEQFF. CDR3 bases: TGTGCCAGCAGCGAGCCCCCGGGACTAGCGGGAAACAATGAGCAGTTCTTC.

The chain carries TRBV18 and TRBJ2-1; perhaps TRBD1 as D (5 bases). The germline CDR1 and CDR2 sequences are KGHSH and LQKENI. V dropped 3 bases and J dropped 9 bases, with 9 bases sitting between them. The CDR3 contains 12 residues. For the CDR3, the DNA is TGTGCCAGCTCACCGGACACGGGTGAGCAGTTCTTC. Amino acid sequence: CASSPDTGEQFF.

The V gene is TRBV4-1, the J gene TRBJ2-1; maybe TRBD1 (6 bases). V lost 0 bases to trimming and J lost 5 bases, with 14 bases between them. The CDR3 totals 16 residues. Germline CDR1 MGHRA, CDR2 YSYEKL. The CDR3 DNA reads as TGCGCCAGCAGCCAAGATCTGGGGGCGATGAACAATGAGCAGTTCTTC. Protein product: CASSQDLGAMNNEQFF.

This clonotype has a handful of counts. The V and J genes are TRBV14 and TRBJ1-4; 7 nucleotides match TRBD1. Trimming cost V 3 bases and J 1 base; bases outside gene matches: 2. This CDR3 is built from 15 residues. In germline, CDR1 is SGHDN, CDR2 FVKESK. CDR3 protein: CASSHRQGTNEKLFF. In DNA, the CDR3 is TGTGCCAGCAGCCACAGACAGGGAACTAATGAAAAACTGTTTTTT.

The CDR3 DNA is TGTGCCAGCAGCCCGGAAATGCTAGGGCGGGGGGACAATGAGCAGTTCTTC. Amino acids: CASSPEMLGRGDNEQFF. The chain employs TRBV3-1 and TRBJ2-1, with 8 bases matching TRBD2. This CDR3 spans 17 amino acids. Germline trimming cut 4 bases from V and 5 bases from J; bases unmatched to any gene: 13. In germline, CDR1 is LGHDT, CDR2 YNNKEL (reference sequence).

The rearrangement links TRBV2 to TRBJ2-3; TRBD2 matches at 11 bases. V trimming: 7 bases; J trimming: 0 bases; junction bases outside the gene matches: 12. The CDR3 is 18 amino acids. Germline loops: CDR1 SNHLY, CDR2 FYNNEI. CDR3 protein: CASTYLAGGSSSTDTQYF. CDR3 nucleotides: TGTGCCAGCACATATCTAGCGGGAGGATCTTCTAGCACAGATACGCAGTATTTT.

This clonotype turned up a few times. As DNA, the CDR3 is TGTGCCAGCAGCCGACTAGCCTCCCTGAGCTCCTACAATGAGCAGTTCTTC. Translating gives CASSRLASLSSYNEQFF. V is TRBV5-5 and J is TRBJ2-1, with 7 bases matching TRBD2. This CDR3 contains 17 residues. Germline trimming cut 4 bases from V and 0 bases from J; bases unmatched to any gene: 10. CDR1 is SGHKS, CDR2 YYEKEE, per germline (reference sequence).

The rearrangement links TRBV7-2 to TRBJ2-7; D is undetermined. Germline-derived CDR1 and CDR2 are SGHTA and FQGNSA. The CDR3 is 12 residues long. Trimming took off 6 bases at V and 3 bases at J, with 9 bases between the two ends. The CDR3 spells CASSEQDYEQYF. CDR3 DNA: TGTGCCAGCAGTGAGCAGGACTACGAGCAGTACTTC. The complete variable domain, with remaining parts taken from reference TRBV7-2 and TRBJ2-7, reads GAGVSQSPSNKVTEKGKDVELRCDPISGHTALYWYRQSLGQGLEFLIYFQGNSAPDKSGLPSDRFSAERTGGSVSTLTIQRTQQEDSAVYLCASSEQDYEQYFGPGTRLTVT.

This clonotype was observed at least ten times. CDR3: CASSLGTGDGYTF. In DNA form, the CDR3 reads TGCGCCAGCAGCTTGGGGACAGGGGATGGCTACACCTTC. The V call is TRBV5-1, the J call TRBJ1-2; TRBD1 matches 9 bases. Trimming cost V 0 bases and J 6 bases; bases outside gene matches: 0. CDR3 length equals 13 residues. Germline CDR1 and CDR2: SGHRS and YFSETQ.